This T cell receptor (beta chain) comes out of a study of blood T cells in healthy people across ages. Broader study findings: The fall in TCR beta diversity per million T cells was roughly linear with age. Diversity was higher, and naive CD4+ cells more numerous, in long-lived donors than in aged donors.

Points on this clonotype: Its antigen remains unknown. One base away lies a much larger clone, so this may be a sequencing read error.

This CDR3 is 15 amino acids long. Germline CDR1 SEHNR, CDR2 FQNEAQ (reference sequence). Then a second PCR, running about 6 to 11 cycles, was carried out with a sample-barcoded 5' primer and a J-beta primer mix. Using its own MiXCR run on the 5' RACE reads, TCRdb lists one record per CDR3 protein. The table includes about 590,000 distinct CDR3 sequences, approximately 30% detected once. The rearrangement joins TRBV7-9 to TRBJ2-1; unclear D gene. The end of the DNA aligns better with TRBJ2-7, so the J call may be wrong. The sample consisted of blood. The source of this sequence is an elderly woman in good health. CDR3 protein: CASSLDATRYNEQYF. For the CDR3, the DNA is TGTGCCAGCAGCTTAGATGCTACCAGATACAATGAGCAGTACTTC.